This T cell receptor beta chain is from a study of identical twins (dated by TCRdb to the mid-2010s). Context from the whole study: To test whether fetal clonotypes persist, this study deep-sequenced TCR alpha and beta repertoires from monozygotic twins, from unrelated adults of various ages, and from cord blood. Replicate twin experiments were performed at different times using different library preparation protocols to rule out contamination.

This clonotype has ten or more counts. This receptor's antigen is unknown. No much larger clone exists at a distance of one base, and base qualities are not known. The CDR3 numbers 15 residues from cysteine through phenylalanine. Only the CDR3 part of the read is kept: 45 bases, read in frame from the first base. At the junction V is shortened by 5 bases and J by 7 bases, with 18 bases in between. In the germline V gene, CDR1 corresponds to MNHNS and CDR2 to SASEGT. Only healthy Caucasian donors were included. The twin cohort comprised three pairs of female monozygotic twins, all aged about 18 to 29 years. Using Miltenyi CD45RO+ enrichment and human naive T-cell isolation kits, memory (CD45RO+) and naive T cells were isolated from PBMC. Library prep was done by 5' RACE. The listed sequencing device is Illumina HiSeq 2000. A universal primer binding site was introduced by template switching, and a unique molecular identifier was present in the final cDNA, enabling accurate counting of TCR cDNA molecules. Specific primers in the conserved constant-segment region were used to synthesize first-strand cDNA for TCR alpha and beta chains. Each cDNA library was double barcoded, with a SMART-Mk sample barcode plus Illumina barcodes, to control for contamination. TruSeq adapter sequences, together with Illumina sample barcodes, were added in two successive PCR steps. Sequencing of the TCR alpha and beta cDNA libraries was done on the Illumina HiSeq platform using custom primers. As for how the authors treated the data: Raw reads were processed with MiGEC to extract unique molecular identifiers, and MiXCR was used to determine CDR3 positions. Recombination models were inferred per individual with the repgenHMM and IGoR tools using an EM algorithm. Shared clonotypes were analyzed with the tcR package in R, and sharing was normalized by the product of cloneset sizes. Out-of-frame nonproductive sequences were analyzed to study raw recombination free of thymic and clonal selection effects. Starting from the raw public reads, TCRdb applied fastp trimming at Q25, assembled clones with MiXCR and retained in-frame beta chains. Entries are consolidated by CDR3 protein sequence, retaining the most common genes and DNA. These V and J calls are TCRdb output, not the study's own analysis. The sample profile shows 200,000 to 250,000 distinct CDR3 sequences; about 7% of them were found once. The ten largest clones represent approximately 3.7% of the sample.

The paper as a whole reports these results and caveats: In beta out-of-frame sequences, excess twin sharing was weaker, because having fewer shared sequences lowered the signal-to-noise ratio. Compared with coincidental sharing between unrelated individuals, out-of-frame TCR alpha sequences shared between twins had an excess of sequences with low generation probability. Out-of-frame TCR alpha sharing in monozygotic twins was systematically underestimated by recombination models, whereas sharing between unrelated individuals was in agreement with the recombination models. Because the same donors could not be followed over many years, the conclusions depended on cross-sectional statistical analysis. Zero-insertion analyses could be partly confounded by invariant T cells such as MAIT and iNKT, though diverse VJ usage argued against such confounding for most clonotypes. Fewer insertions were carried by abundant cord blood beta clonotypes; a weaker similar trend was observed in young adult naive repertoires, while no such trend was observed in memory repertoires.

These records were also assigned to another study, of yellow fever vaccine responses in identical twins. As the second paper documents: According to the authors, in identical twins the way T cells responded to vaccination appeared partly convergent and partly personalized. In the study, vaccine-responding T cell clones were precisely tracked in identical twins.

The chain is encoded by TRBV6-1 joined to TRBJ2-1; a weak D assignment points to TRBD1 (6 bases agree). The sequence was collected from a woman aged 18-29 years in good health. The specimen was memory (CD45RO+) T cells sorted from blood. In the paper's terms, the cell subset or site label means: CD45RO+ enriched T cells. Here is the DNA: TGTGCCAGCAGTCCCGGGACAACCTCTGGGAATGAGCAGTTCTTC. Protein translation: CASSPGTTSGNEQFF.